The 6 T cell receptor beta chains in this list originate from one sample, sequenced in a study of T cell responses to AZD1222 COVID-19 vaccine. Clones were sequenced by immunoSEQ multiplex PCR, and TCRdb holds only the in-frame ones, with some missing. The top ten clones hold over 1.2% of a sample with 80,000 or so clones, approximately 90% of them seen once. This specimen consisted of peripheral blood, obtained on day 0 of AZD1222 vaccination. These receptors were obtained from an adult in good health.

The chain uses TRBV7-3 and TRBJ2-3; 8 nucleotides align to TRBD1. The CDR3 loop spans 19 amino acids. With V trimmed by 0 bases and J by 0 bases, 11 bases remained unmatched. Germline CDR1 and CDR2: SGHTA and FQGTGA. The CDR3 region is CASSLTLNIDRGSTDTQYF. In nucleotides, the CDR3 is TGTGCCAGCAGCTTAACGCTTAACATAGACAGGGGAAGCACAGATACGCAGTATTTT.

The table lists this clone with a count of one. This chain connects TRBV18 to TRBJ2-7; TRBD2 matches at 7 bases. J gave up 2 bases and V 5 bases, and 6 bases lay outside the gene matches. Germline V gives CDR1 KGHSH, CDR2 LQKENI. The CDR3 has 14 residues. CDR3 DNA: TGTGCCAGCTCAACCCTAGCGGACCCCTACGAGCAGTACTTC. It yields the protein CASSTLADPYEQYF.

CDR3 region: CASSDGTANQPQHF. The CDR3, as DNA: TGCGCCAGCAGCGACGGGACAGCTAATCAGCCCCAGCATTTT. The chain couples TRBV5-1 to TRBJ1-5, with TRBD1 identical over 7 bases. This CDR3 spans 14 amino acids. CDR1 is SGHRS, CDR2 YFSETQ, per germline. The trim removed 4 bases at V and 4 bases at J, leaving 5 bases unmatched.

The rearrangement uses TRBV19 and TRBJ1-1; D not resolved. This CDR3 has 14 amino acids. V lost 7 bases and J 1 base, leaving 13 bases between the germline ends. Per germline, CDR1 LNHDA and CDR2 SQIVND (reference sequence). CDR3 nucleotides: TGTGCCAGTAACGACGGCGCCTCGAACACTGAAGCTTTCTTT. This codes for CASNDGASNTEAFF.

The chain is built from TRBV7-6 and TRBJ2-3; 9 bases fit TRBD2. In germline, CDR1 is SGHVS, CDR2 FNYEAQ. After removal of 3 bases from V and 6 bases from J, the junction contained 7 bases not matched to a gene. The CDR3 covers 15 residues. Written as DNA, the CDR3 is TGTGCCAGCAGCTTGGCGGGAGGGCCATGGGATACGCAGTATTTT. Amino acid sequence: CASSLAGGPWDTQYF.

For the CDR3, the DNA is TGTGCCATCAGCTACCGGGACAGGGGGAACTATGGCTACACCTTC. This translates into CAISYRDRGNYGYTF. The genes are TRBV10-3 and TRBJ1-2; TRBD1 aligns across 11 bases. The CDR3 length is 15 residues. V trimming: 6 bases; J trimming: 2 bases; junction bases outside the gene matches: 5. CDR1 ENHRY and CDR2 SYGVKD come from the germline V gene.